These 8 T cell receptor beta chains were sequenced from one sample in a study of identical twins. TCRdb reprocessed the 5' RACE reads with MiXCR, giving one entry per CDR3 protein. The profile covers 450,000 to 650,000 distinct CDR3 sequences, with roughly 9.5% appearing a single time and roughly 3% taken by the ten largest. These data also formed part of another study, on yellow fever vaccine responses in identical twins.

Sequencing was done on a sample of PBMCs. Source of these receptors: a woman under 30 in good health.

The J gene is TRBJ2-3, the V gene TRBV10-3, with D perhaps matching TRBD2 (7 bases). From germline, CDR1 is ENHRY and CDR2 SYGVKD. CDR3 length equals 13 residues. Trimming pared 8 bases from V and 2 bases from J, leaving 11 bases between. This CDR3 is CAIRAGATDTQYF. Here the CDR3 DNA reads TGTGCCATCCGTGCGGGGGCCACAGATACGCAGTATTTT.

V gene TRBV5-4 combines with J gene TRBJ2-1; 9 bases match TRBD1. This CDR3 spans 15 amino acids. Germline CDR1 SGHNT, CDR2 YYREEE (reference sequence). V was pared by 6 bases and J by 7 bases, with 11 bases of the junction left unmatched. CDR3 nucleotides: TGTGCCAGCACCCCGCTGGGGACAGGGAAGAATGAGCAGTTCTTC. The encoded protein is CASTPLGTGKNEQFF.

Ten or more counts support this clonotype. The chain joins TRBV3-1 to TRBJ1-2, with D uncertain. The CDR3 loop spans 14 amino acids. Trimming left V 5 bases short and J 7 bases short, with 17 bases between. From germline, CDR1 is LGHDT and CDR2 YNNKEL (reference sequence). The CDR3 region has the DNA TGTGCCAGCAGCTTTAGCTTTACAGAAGGTGGCTACACCTTC. Its protein product is CASSFSFTEGGYTF.

The chain carries TRBV20-1 and TRBJ2-7; 7 nucleotides align to TRBD2. After removal of 1 base from V and 5 bases from J, the junction contained 14 bases not matched to a gene. The germline CDR1 and CDR2 sequences are DFQATT and SNEGSKA (reference sequence). This CDR3 has 16 amino acids. CDR3 in DNA: TGCAGTGCTAGAGGACGACTAGCAGGAGAAGTCCACGAGCAGTACTTC. This sequence encodes CSARGRLAGEVHEQYF.

In this sample, this clonotype turned up many times. A read error may produce the germline difference seen at one junction end. The chain couples TRBV6-2 or TRBV6-3 to TRBJ2-1, with D tentatively TRBD1 (5 bases). The CDR3 is 14 residues long. Germline V CDR1 and CDR2: MNHEY, SVGEGT. The CDR3 region has the DNA TGTGCCAGCAATTACGGCAGGGAATACAATGAGCAGTTCTTC. Translation gives CASNYGREYNEQFF.

This clonotype was counted ten times or more. The chain employs TRBV6-5 and TRBJ2-7, with D hard to call. The CDR3 has 12 amino acids. The germline V gene has CDR1 MNHEY and CDR2 SVGAGI. Trimming pared 7 bases from V and 7 bases from J, leaving 14 bases between. In DNA, the CDR3 is TGTGCCAGCACCTCCGGAGTCTTGGAGCAGTACTTC. Translation: CASTSGVLEQYF.

This chain joins TRBV20-1 and TRBJ2-4; the D gene is possibly TRBD2 (5 bases). This CDR3 contains 17 residues. The germline V and J ends were trimmed by 0 bases and 0 bases, with 15 bases remaining between them. Germline CDR1 is DFQATT and CDR2 is SNEGSKA (reference sequence). The CDR3 coding sequence is TGCAGTGCTAGAGATCCTATCCTAGCCCTAGCCAAAAACATTCAGTACTTC. Encoded protein: CSARDPILALAKNIQYF.

J is TRBJ2-7 and V is TRBV6-1, with 8 bases lining up with TRBD2. Germline CDR1 and CDR2: MNHNS and SASEGT. V lost 7 bases and J lost 2; bases outside the gene matches: 16. This CDR3 has 17 residues. In DNA form, the CDR3 reads TGTGCCAGCAAAGAGGCCTTGTTAGCGGGACCGCCCTACGAGCAGTACTTC. Protein: CASKEALLAGPPYEQYF.